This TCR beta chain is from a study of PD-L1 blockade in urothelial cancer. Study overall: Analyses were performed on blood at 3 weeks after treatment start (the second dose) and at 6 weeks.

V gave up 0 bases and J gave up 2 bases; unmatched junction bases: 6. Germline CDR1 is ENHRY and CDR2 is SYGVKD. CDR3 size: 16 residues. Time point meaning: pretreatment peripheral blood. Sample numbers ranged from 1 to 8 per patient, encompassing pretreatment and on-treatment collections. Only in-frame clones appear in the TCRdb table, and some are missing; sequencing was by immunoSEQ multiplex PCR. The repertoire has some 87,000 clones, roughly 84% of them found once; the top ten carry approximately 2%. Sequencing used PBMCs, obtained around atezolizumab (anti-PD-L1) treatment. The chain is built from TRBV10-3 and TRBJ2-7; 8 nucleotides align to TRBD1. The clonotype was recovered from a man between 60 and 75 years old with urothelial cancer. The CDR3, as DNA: TGTGCCATCAGTGAGTCCCGGGACAGGAGTCCCTACGAGCAGTACTTC. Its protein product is CAISESRDRSPYEQYF.